The rows below give T cell receptor beta chains drawn from one sample of a study of T and B cells in COVID-19 patients. TCRdb re-called the multiplex PCR reads with MiXCR, one entry per CDR3 protein. The sample lists 13,000 to 15,000 distinct CDR3 sequences, 28% occurring once. The source material was blood. All receptors derive from a human donor who had recovered from COVID-19. The CDR3 runs from the conserved cysteine through the conserved F or W. Fields, in order: V gene, clone size, D gene, J gene, CDR3 protein, CDR3 DNA. The D gene is left open where the match is weak. Expanded clones are given a class, and other clones once, few, many or no size at all.

v_gene: TRBV7-9; abundance: few; d_gene: -; j_gene: TRBJ2-3; CDR3aa: CASSYGGGTTDTQYF; CDR3nt: TGTGCCAGCAGCTACGGGGGCGGGACCACAGATACGCAGTATTTT
v_gene: TRBV7-2; abundance: few; d_gene: -; j_gene: TRBJ2-3; CDR3aa: CASSLGEGALMHF; CDR3nt: TGTGCCAGCAGCTTAGGGGAGGGGGCGCTGATGCATTTT
v_gene: TRBV18; abundance: medium-sized; d_gene: -; j_gene: TRBJ1-6; CDR3aa: CASSGTPVGSPLHF; CDR3nt: TGTGCCAGCTCAGGGACCCCAGTGGGTTCACCCCTCCACTTT
v_gene: TRBV7-6; abundance: -; d_gene: -; j_gene: TRBJ1-1; CDR3aa: CASSLSGLNTEAFF; CDR3nt: TGTGCCAGCAGCTTATCAGGCCTGAACACTGAAGCTTTCTTT
v_gene: TRBV15; abundance: medium-sized; d_gene: -; j_gene: TRBJ2-5; CDR3aa: CATSRDPGRETQYF; CDR3nt: TGTGCCACCAGCAGAGATCCAGGAAGGGAGACCCAGTACTTC
v_gene: TRBV27; abundance: many; d_gene: -; j_gene: TRBJ2-5; CDR3aa: CASSINRVGTQYF; CDR3nt: TGTGCCAGCAGTATTAACAGGGTGGGGACCCAGTACTTC
v_gene: TRBV29-1; abundance: large; d_gene: -; j_gene: TRBJ2-1; CDR3aa: CSVVLGGNEQFF; CDR3nt: TGCAGCGTTGTCCTAGGGGGCAATGAGCAGTTCTTC
v_gene: TRBV10-2; abundance: -; d_gene: -; j_gene: TRBJ1-5; CDR3aa: CASSESWTVQPQHF; CDR3nt: TGCGCCAGCAGTGAGTCGTGGACAGTTCAGCCCCAGCATTTT
v_gene: TRBV30; abundance: many; d_gene: -; j_gene: TRBJ2-7; CDR3aa: CAWSVPGNFPYEQYF; CDR3nt: TGTGCCTGGAGTGTACCGGGGAACTTTCCCTACGAGCAGTACTTC
v_gene: TRBV6-5; abundance: medium-sized; d_gene: -; j_gene: TRBJ2-6; CDR3aa: CASSYSVGTGANVLTF; CDR3nt: TGTGCCAGCAGTTACTCGGTGGGGACTGGGGCCAACGTCCTGACTTTC
v_gene: TRBV12-3/TRBV12-4; abundance: many; d_gene: -; j_gene: TRBJ2-1; CDR3aa: CASSFADYNEQFF; CDR3nt: TGTGCCAGCAGTTTCGCAGATTACAATGAGCAGTTCTTC
v_gene: TRBV7-9; abundance: few; d_gene: TRBD1; j_gene: TRBJ2-3; CDR3aa: CASSTRQGTGDTQYF; CDR3nt: TGTGCCAGCAGCACTCGACAGGGCACAGGGGATACGCAGTATTTT
v_gene: TRBV18; abundance: -; d_gene: -; j_gene: TRBJ1-5; CDR3aa: CASSRQDPNRPQHF; CDR3nt: TGTGCCAGCTCGAGACAGGACCCCAATCGGCCCCAGCATTTT
v_gene: TRBV27; abundance: medium-sized; d_gene: TRBD1; j_gene: TRBJ2-1; CDR3aa: CASSSPGQGIDEQFF; CDR3nt: TGTGCCAGCAGTTCTCCGGGACAGGGGATAGATGAGCAGTTCTTC
v_gene: TRBV12-3/TRBV12-4; abundance: few; d_gene: -; j_gene: TRBJ1-2; CDR3aa: CASSYSPGKFYGYTF; CDR3nt: TGTGCCAGCAGTTATTCACCGGGAAAGTTCTATGGCTACACCTTC
v_gene: TRBV5-1; abundance: -; d_gene: -; j_gene: TRBJ2-5; CDR3aa: CASSLAGNRETQYF; CDR3nt: TGCGCCAGCAGCTTGGCAGGGAATAGAGAGACCCAGTACTTC
v_gene: TRBV12-3/TRBV12-4; abundance: few; d_gene: -; j_gene: TRBJ1-1; CDR3aa: CASSSHPGWAALPSAFF; CDR3nt: TGTGCCAGCAGTTCCCACCCCGGGTGGGCCGCCCTCCCGTCAGCTTTCTTT
v_gene: TRBV14; abundance: few; d_gene: -; j_gene: TRBJ2-2; CDR3aa: CASSHHDSRGGTGELFF; CDR3nt: TGTGCCAGCAGCCACCATGATTCCAGGGGAGGCACCGGGGAGCTGTTTTTT
v_gene: TRBV15; abundance: medium-sized; d_gene: -; j_gene: TRBJ1-4; CDR3aa: CATSRDRANEKLFF; CDR3nt: TGTGCCACCAGCAGAGATCGGGCAAATGAAAAACTGTTTTTT
v_gene: TRBV5-5; abundance: few; d_gene: TRBD1; j_gene: TRBJ1-1; CDR3aa: CASSVSTGGREAFF; CDR3nt: TGTGCCAGCAGCGTTTCTACAGGGGGACGGGAAGCTTTCTTT
v_gene: TRBV19; abundance: -; d_gene: TRBD2; j_gene: TRBJ2-1; CDR3aa: CASSPASGGKTYNEQFF; CDR3nt: TGTGCCAGTAGTCCCGCTAGCGGGGGGAAAACCTACAATGAGCAGTTCTTC
v_gene: TRBV6-5; abundance: many; d_gene: -; j_gene: TRBJ2-2; CDR3aa: CASSYLDGTNTGELFF; CDR3nt: TGTGCCAGCAGTTACCTCGACGGGACAAACACCGGGGAGCTGTTTTTT
v_gene: TRBV27; abundance: many; d_gene: -; j_gene: TRBJ2-6; CDR3aa: CASSLSGQPLSGANVLTF; CDR3nt: TGTGCCAGCAGTTTATCCGGTCAGCCCCTCTCTGGGGCCAACGTCCTGACTTTC
v_gene: TRBV20-1; abundance: -; d_gene: TRBD2; j_gene: TRBJ2-5; CDR3aa: CSADNWGSPGLAGQETQYF; CDR3nt: TGCAGTGCCGACAATTGGGGTTCGCCGGGACTAGCGGGACAAGAGACCCAGTACTTC
v_gene: TRBV27; abundance: -; d_gene: -; j_gene: TRBJ1-1; CDR3aa: CASSPNRVEAFF; CDR3nt: TGTGCCAGCAGTCCAAACAGGGTTGAAGCTTTCTTT
v_gene: TRBV12-3/TRBV12-4; abundance: many; d_gene: -; j_gene: TRBJ2-5; CDR3aa: CASSLGGLETQYF; CDR3nt: TGTGCCAGCAGTTTAGGAGGGTTAGAGACCCAGTACTTC
v_gene: TRBV6-1; abundance: -; d_gene: -; j_gene: TRBJ1-5; CDR3aa: CASSEDRSYSNQPQHF; CDR3nt: TGTGCCAGCAGTGAAGACAGGAGTTATAGCAATCAGCCCCAGCATTTT
v_gene: TRBV7-6; abundance: many; d_gene: TRBD2; j_gene: TRBJ2-1; CDR3aa: CASSISGTSFYNEQFF; CDR3nt: TGTGCCAGCAGCATATCCGGGACTAGCTTTTACAATGAGCAGTTCTTC
v_gene: TRBV9; abundance: once; d_gene: -; j_gene: TRBJ2-1; CDR3aa: CASSARRNEQFF; CDR3nt: TGTGCCAGCAGCGCTAGGAGGAATGAGCAGTTCTTC
v_gene: TRBV19; abundance: -; d_gene: -; j_gene: TRBJ2-7; CDR3aa: CASSRKGTYEQYF; CDR3nt: TGTGCCAGTAGTCGGAAAGGGACCTACGAGCAGTACTTC
v_gene: TRBV19; abundance: medium-sized; d_gene: -; j_gene: TRBJ2-1; CDR3aa: CASRTRTSSYNEQFF; CDR3nt: TGTGCCAGTAGGACTAGGACGAGCTCCTACAATGAGCAGTTCTTC
v_gene: TRBV20-1; abundance: -; d_gene: -; j_gene: TRBJ2-1; CDR3aa: CSTPARAYNEQFF; CDR3nt: TGCAGTACCCCGGCGCGGGCGTACAATGAGCAGTTCTTC
v_gene: TRBV6-5; abundance: -; d_gene: TRBD2; j_gene: TRBJ2-2; CDR3aa: CASSSRASSGSNTGELFF; CDR3nt: TGTGCCAGCAGTTCCCGTGCCTCTAGCGGATCGAACACCGGGGAGCTGTTTTTT
v_gene: TRBV7-6; abundance: few; d_gene: -; j_gene: TRBJ1-3; CDR3aa: CASSPRANTNTIYF; CDR3nt: TGTGCCAGCAGCCCCCGGGCCAACACAAACACCATATATTTT
v_gene: TRBV5-4; abundance: medium-sized; d_gene: -; j_gene: TRBJ2-2; CDR3aa: CASSLVGQWNTGELFF; CDR3nt: TGTGCCAGCAGCTTGGTAGGACAGTGGAACACCGGGGAGCTGTTTTTT
v_gene: TRBV7-6; abundance: -; d_gene: -; j_gene: TRBJ2-5; CDR3aa: CASSWGQSGASF; CDR3nt: TGTGCCAGCAGCTGGGGGCAGAGCGGGGCGAGCTTC
v_gene: TRBV19; abundance: medium-sized; d_gene: -; j_gene: TRBJ1-3; CDR3aa: CASSLGRTSGNTIYF; CDR3nt: TGTGCCAGTAGCCTAGGTCGGACCTCTGGAAACACCATATATTTT
v_gene: TRBV12-3/TRBV12-4; abundance: once; d_gene: TRBD2; j_gene: TRBJ2-3; CDR3aa: CAISRLAGASDTQYF; CDR3nt: TGTGCCATCAGCCGACTAGCGGGAGCGTCAGATACGCAGTATTTT
v_gene: TRBV6-2/TRBV6-3; abundance: -; d_gene: -; j_gene: TRBJ1-6; CDR3aa: CASTTDIYTLHF; CDR3nt: TGTGCCAGCACGACAGATATTTACACCCTCCACTTT
v_gene: TRBV30; abundance: medium-sized; d_gene: -; j_gene: TRBJ2-5; CDR3aa: CAWSFKGTETQYF; CDR3nt: TGTGCCTGGAGTTTCAAGGGAACAGAGACCCAGTACTTC
v_gene: TRBV6-6; abundance: medium-sized; d_gene: TRBD1; j_gene: TRBJ2-5; CDR3aa: CASRWTGGQETQYF; CDR3nt: TGTGCCAGCAGATGGACAGGGGGACAAGAGACCCAGTACTTC
v_gene: TRBV18; abundance: medium-sized; d_gene: -; j_gene: TRBJ2-7; CDR3aa: CASSPSGTAYEQYF; CDR3nt: TGTGCCAGCTCACCCTCCGGGACCGCCTACGAGCAGTACTTC
v_gene: TRBV15; abundance: many; d_gene: -; j_gene: TRBJ2-1; CDR3aa: CATSRDAIQSNEQFF; CDR3nt: TGTGCCACCAGCAGAGATGCGATACAGAGCAATGAGCAGTTCTTC
v_gene: TRBV10-1; abundance: -; d_gene: TRBD1; j_gene: TRBJ1-1; CDR3aa: CASRGTANTEAFF; CDR3nt: TGCGCCAGCAGGGGGACAGCGAACACTGAAGCTTTCTTT
v_gene: TRBV5-4; abundance: many; d_gene: -; j_gene: TRBJ2-7; CDR3aa: CASSAKGSYEQYF; CDR3nt: TGTGCCAGCAGCGCCAAGGGGTCCTACGAGCAGTACTTC
v_gene: TRBV12-3/TRBV12-4; abundance: medium-sized; d_gene: -; j_gene: TRBJ2-5; CDR3aa: CASSPSGSPTQYF; CDR3nt: TGTGCCAGCAGTCCCTCGGGCAGTCCGACCCAGTACTTC
v_gene: TRBV20-1; abundance: -; d_gene: -; j_gene: TRBJ1-2; CDR3aa: CSANLATAYGYTF; CDR3nt: TGCAGTGCTAATCTCGCGACAGCCTATGGCTACACCTTC
v_gene: TRBV24-1; abundance: -; d_gene: -; j_gene: TRBJ1-2; CDR3aa: CATSDLGNKRYTF; CDR3nt: TGTGCCACCAGTGATTTAGGGAACAAGCGCTACACCTTC
v_gene: TRBV6-1; abundance: -; d_gene: -; j_gene: TRBJ1-5; CDR3aa: CASSEGSGIFYSNQPQHF; CDR3nt: TGTGCCAGCAGTGAAGGTTCGGGGATTTTTTATAGCAATCAGCCCCAGCATTTT
v_gene: TRBV29-1; abundance: large; d_gene: TRBD1; j_gene: TRBJ2-3; CDR3aa: CSVDGKGGSRDTQYF; CDR3nt: TGCAGCGTTGACGGAAAAGGGGGCTCTCGAGATACGCAGTATTTT
v_gene: TRBV14; abundance: -; d_gene: -; j_gene: TRBJ2-3; CDR3aa: CASSQEWVPTDTQYF; CDR3nt: TGTGCCAGCAGCCAAGAATGGGTTCCCACAGATACGCAGTATTTT
v_gene: TRBV6-5; abundance: few; d_gene: TRBD1; j_gene: TRBJ2-1; CDR3aa: CASSELGTGLGNEQFF; CDR3nt: TGTGCCAGCAGTGAACTGGGGACAGGGTTGGGCAATGAGCAGTTCTTC
v_gene: TRBV6-5; abundance: -; d_gene: -; j_gene: TRBJ2-5; CDR3aa: CASSYVPNQETQYF; CDR3nt: TGTGCCAGCAGTTACGTACCAAACCAAGAGACCCAGTACTTC